The entry below describes one TCR beta chain. The sample is drawn from a study of blood T cell repertoires in COVID-19. Across the whole study: PBMCs, B-cell-depleted T cells, or T cells provided the cDNA or gDNA that made up the material.

The CDR3 sequence is 15 residues long. Trimming took 10 bases from V and 7 from J; bases not matched to a gene: 15. In germline, CDR1 is LNHDA, CDR2 SQIVND (reference sequence). Only in-frame clones appear in the TCRdb table, and some are missing; sequencing was by immunoSEQ multiplex PCR. The sample lists 200,000 or so clones; approximately 80% were seen once. This TCR came from a human donor in a cohort sampled during active COVID-19. This chain connects TRBV19 to TRBJ2-2; 7 bases are a match to TRBD1. Sample: peripheral blood. CDR3 sequence reads: CATSDNRGRGGELFF. In DNA form, the CDR3 reads TGTGCCACAAGCGATAACAGGGGTAGGGGCGGGGAGCTGTTTTTT.